The present T cell receptor (beta chain) was sequenced within a study of cytomegalovirus exposure and HLA in healthy donors. Donors were drawn from the approximately 120-subject validation cohort, separate from the roughly 700-subject first cohort. TCRdb's table, derived via immunoSEQ multiplex PCR, lists solely in-frame clones and lacks some. Of over 200,000 clones listed, about 90% are singletons. This TCR was recovered from a woman younger than 35 in good health and CMV-seronegative. The specimen was PBMCs.

CDR3 residues: CASRGTGPKRGFYEQYF. In DNA, the CDR3 is TGTGCCAGCAGAGGGACAGGACCTAAGAGGGGTTTCTACGAGCAGTACTTC. This chain links TRBV2 with TRBJ2-7, with 8 bases lining up with TRBD1. This CDR3 is built from 17 residues. CDR1 is SNHLY and CDR2 is FYNNEI in the germline V gene. Trimming removed 6 bases from V and 3 bases from J; junction bases left unmatched: 16. Drawing the rest from reference TRBV2 and TRBJ2-7, the complete variable domain is EPEVTQTPSHQVTQMGQEVILRCVPISNHLYFYWYRQILGQKVEFLVSFYNNEISEKSEIFDDQFSVERPDGSNFTLKIRSTKLEDSAMYFCASRGTGPKRGFYEQYFGPGTRLTVT.